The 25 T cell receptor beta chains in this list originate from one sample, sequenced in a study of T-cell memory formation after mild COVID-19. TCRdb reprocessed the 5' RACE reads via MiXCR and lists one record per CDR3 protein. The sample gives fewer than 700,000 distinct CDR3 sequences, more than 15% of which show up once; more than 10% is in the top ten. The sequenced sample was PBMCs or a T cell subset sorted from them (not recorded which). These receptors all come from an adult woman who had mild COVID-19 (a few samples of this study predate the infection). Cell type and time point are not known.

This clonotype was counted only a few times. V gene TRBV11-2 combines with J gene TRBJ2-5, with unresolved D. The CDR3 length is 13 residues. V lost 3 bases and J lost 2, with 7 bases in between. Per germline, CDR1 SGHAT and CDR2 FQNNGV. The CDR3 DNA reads TGTGCCAGCAGCTTGTGGGTTCAAGAGACCCAGTACTTC. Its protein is CASSLWVQETQYF.

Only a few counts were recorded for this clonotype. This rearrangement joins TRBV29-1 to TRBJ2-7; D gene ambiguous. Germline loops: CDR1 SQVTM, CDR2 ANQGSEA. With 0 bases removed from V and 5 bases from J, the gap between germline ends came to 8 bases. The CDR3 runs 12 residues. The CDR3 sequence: CSVEDPWDEQYF. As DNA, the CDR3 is TGCAGCGTTGAAGACCCCTGGGACGAGCAGTACTTC.

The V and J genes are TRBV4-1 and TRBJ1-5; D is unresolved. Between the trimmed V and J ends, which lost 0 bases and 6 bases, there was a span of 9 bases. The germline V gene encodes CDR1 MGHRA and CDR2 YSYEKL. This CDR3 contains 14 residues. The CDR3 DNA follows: TGCGCCAGCAGCCAAGATAGTAATGTTCAGCCCCAGCATTTT. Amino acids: CASSQDSNVQPQHF.

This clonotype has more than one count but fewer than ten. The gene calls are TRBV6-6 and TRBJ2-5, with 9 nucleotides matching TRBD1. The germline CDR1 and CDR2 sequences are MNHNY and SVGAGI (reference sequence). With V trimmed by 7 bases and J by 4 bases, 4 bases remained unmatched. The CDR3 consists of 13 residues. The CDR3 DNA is TGTGCCAGCAACCAGGGACAGGGAGAGACCCAGTACTTC. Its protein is CASNQGQGETQYF.

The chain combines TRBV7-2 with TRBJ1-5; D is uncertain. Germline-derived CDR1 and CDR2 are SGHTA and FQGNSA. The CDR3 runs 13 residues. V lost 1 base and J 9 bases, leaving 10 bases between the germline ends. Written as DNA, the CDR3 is TGTGCCAGCAGCTTAGAGCTCGGTCGGCCCCAGCATTTT. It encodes CASSLELGRPQHF. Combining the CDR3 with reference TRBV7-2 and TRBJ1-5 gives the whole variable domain GAGVSQSPSNKVTEKGKDVELRCDPISGHTALYWYRQSLGQGLEFLIYFQGNSAPDKSGLPSDRFSAERTGGSVSTLTIQRTQQEDSAVYLCASSLELGRPQHFGDGTRLSIL.

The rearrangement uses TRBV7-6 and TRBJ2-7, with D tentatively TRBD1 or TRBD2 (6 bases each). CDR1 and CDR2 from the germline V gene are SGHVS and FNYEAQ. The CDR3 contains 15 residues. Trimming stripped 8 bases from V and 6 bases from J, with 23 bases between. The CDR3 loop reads CASSPGGGSLLEQYF. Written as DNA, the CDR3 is TGTGCCAGCTCCCCCGGAGGGGGGTCCCTCCTCGAGCAGTACTTC. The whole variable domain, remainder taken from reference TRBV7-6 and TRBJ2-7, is GAGVSQSPRYKVTKRGQDVALRCDPISGHVSLYWYRQALGQGPEFLTYFNYEAQQDKSGLPNDRFSAERPEGSISTLTIQRTEQRDSAMYRCASSPGGGSLLEQYFGPGTRLTVT.

The CDR3 bases are TGCGCCAGCAGCCAAGAACAGCGCCACTCCTACGAGCAGTACTTC. As protein: CASSQEQRHSYEQYF. This chain connects TRBV4-3 to TRBJ2-7, with no clear D. Germline lookup yields CDR1 LGHNA and CDR2 YSLEER. The V end lost 0 bases, the J end lost 0 bases, and 9 bases lay between the germline ends. The CDR3 contains 15 residues.

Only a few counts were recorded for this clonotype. The CDR3 coding sequence is TGTGCCAGCAGCTTAGGGGGCCGGGACAGGGATGGGACCCAGTACTTC. Translating it yields CASSLGGRDRDGTQYF. This chain joins TRBV7-8 and TRBJ2-5; TRBD1 matches at 9 bases. The CDR3 has 16 amino acids. Unmatched junction bases numbered 10, after V lost 1 base and J lost 7 bases. CDR1 and CDR2 from the germline V gene are SGHVS and FQNEAQ.

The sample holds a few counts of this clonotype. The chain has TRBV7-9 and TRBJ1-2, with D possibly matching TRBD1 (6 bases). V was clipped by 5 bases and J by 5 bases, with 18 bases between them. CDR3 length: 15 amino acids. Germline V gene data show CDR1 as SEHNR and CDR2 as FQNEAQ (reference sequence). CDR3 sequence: CASSLGQTPVYGYTF. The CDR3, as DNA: TGTGCCAGCAGCCTCGGACAGACGCCGGTTTATGGCTACACCTTC.

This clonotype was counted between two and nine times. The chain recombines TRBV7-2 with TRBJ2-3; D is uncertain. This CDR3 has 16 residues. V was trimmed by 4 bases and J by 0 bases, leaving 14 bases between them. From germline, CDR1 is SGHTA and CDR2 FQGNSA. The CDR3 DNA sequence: TGTGCCAGCAGCTCCGTTGGCGGCAGAAGCACAGATACGCAGTATTTT. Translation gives CASSSVGGRSTDTQYF. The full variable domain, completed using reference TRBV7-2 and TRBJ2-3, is GAGVSQSPSNKVTEKGKDVELRCDPISGHTALYWYRQSLGQGLEFLIYFQGNSAPDKSGLPSDRFSAERTGGSVSTLTIQRTQQEDSAVYLCASSSVGGRSTDTQYFGPGTRLTVL.

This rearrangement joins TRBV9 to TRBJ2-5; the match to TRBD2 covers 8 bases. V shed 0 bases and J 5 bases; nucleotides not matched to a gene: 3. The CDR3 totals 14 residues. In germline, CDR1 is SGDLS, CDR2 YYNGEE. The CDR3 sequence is CASSVDGGDETQYF. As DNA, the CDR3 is TGTGCCAGCAGCGTAGACGGGGGGGACGAGACCCAGTACTTC. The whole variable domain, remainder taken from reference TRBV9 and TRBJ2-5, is DSGVTQTPKHLITATGQRVTLRCSPRSGDLSVYWYQQSLDQGLQFLIQYYNGEERAKGNILERFSAQQFPDLHSELNLSSLELGDSALYFCASSVDGGDETQYFGPGTRLLVL.

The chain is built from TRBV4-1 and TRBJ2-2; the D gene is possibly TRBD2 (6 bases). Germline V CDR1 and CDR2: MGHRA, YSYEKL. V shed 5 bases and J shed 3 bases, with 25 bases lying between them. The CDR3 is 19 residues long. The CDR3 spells CASSEVVSYPGDDTGELFF. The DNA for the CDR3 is TGCGCCAGCAGCGAAGTGGTTAGTTATCCGGGAGACGACACCGGGGAGCTGTTTTTT.

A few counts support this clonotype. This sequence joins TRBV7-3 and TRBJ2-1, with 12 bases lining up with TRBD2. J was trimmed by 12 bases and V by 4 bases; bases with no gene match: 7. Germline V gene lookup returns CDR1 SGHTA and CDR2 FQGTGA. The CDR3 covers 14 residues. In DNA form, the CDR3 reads TGTGCCAGCAGCTCCCCGACTAGCGGGGGCTCGCAGTTCTTC. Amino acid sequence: CASSSPTSGGSQFF. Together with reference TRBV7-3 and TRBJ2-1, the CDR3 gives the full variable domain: GAGVSQTPSNKVTEKGKYVELRCDPISGHTALYWYRQSLGQGPEFLIYFQGTGAADDSGLPNDRFFAVRPEGSVSTLKIQRTERGDSAVYLCASSSPTSGGSQFFGPGTRLTVL.

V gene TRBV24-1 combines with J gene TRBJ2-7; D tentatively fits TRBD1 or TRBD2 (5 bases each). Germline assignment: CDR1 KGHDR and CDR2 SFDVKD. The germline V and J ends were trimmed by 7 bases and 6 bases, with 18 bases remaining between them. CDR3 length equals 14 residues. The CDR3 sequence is CATSRTGARGEQYF. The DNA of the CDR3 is TGTGCCACCAGCCGAACCGGGGCTAGAGGCGAGCAGTACTTC.

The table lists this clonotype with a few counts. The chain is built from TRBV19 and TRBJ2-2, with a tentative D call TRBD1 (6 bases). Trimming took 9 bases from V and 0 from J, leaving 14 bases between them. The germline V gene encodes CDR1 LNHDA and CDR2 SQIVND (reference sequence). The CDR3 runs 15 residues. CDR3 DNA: TGTGCCAGGGATTCCGGGACAACGAACACCGGGGAGCTGTTTTTT. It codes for CARDSGTTNTGELFF.

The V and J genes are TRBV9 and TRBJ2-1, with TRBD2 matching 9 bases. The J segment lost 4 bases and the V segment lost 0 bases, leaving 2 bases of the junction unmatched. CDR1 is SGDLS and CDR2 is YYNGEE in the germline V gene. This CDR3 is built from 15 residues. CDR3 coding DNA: TGTGCCAGCAGCGTAGATCTAGCGGGGTACAATGAGCAGTTCTTC. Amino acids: CASSVDLAGYNEQFF. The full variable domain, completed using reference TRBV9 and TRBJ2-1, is DSGVTQTPKHLITATGQRVTLRCSPRSGDLSVYWYQQSLDQGLQFLIQYYNGEERAKGNILERFSAQQFPDLHSELNLSSLELGDSALYFCASSVDLAGYNEQFFGPGTRLTVL.

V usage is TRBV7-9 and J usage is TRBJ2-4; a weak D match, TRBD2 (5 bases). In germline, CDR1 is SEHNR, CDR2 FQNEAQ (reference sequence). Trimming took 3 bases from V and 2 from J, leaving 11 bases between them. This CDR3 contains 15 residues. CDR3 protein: CASSLSVGTKNIQYF. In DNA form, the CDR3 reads TGTGCCAGCAGCTTGTCTGTCGGGACCAAAAACATTCAGTACTTC.

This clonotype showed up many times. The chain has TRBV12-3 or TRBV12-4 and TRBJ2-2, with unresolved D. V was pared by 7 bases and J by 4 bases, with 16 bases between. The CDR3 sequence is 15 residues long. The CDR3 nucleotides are TGTGCCAGCACCTTTGACTGGGCCTCCACCGGGGAGCTGTTTTTT. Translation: CASTFDWASTGELFF.

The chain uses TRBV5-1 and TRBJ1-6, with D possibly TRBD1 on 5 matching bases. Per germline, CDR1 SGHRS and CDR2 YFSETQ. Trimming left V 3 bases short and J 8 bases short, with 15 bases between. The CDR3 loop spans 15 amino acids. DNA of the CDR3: TGCGCCAGCAGCTCCCACGAAATGGGGGATTCACCCCTCCACTTT. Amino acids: CASSSHEMGDSPLHF.

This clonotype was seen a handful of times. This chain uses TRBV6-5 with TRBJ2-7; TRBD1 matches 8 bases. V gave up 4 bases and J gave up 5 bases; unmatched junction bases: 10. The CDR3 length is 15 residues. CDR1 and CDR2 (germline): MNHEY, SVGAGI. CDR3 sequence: CASSSKDRGYHEQYF. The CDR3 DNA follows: TGTGCCAGCAGTTCAAAAGACAGGGGATACCACGAGCAGTACTTC.

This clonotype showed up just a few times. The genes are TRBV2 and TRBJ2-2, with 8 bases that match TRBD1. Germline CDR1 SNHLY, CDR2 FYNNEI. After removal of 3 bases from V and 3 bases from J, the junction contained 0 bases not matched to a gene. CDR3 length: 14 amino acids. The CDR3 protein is CASSDRGHTGELFF. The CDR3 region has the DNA TGTGCCAGCAGTGACAGGGGGCACACCGGGGAGCTGTTTTTT.

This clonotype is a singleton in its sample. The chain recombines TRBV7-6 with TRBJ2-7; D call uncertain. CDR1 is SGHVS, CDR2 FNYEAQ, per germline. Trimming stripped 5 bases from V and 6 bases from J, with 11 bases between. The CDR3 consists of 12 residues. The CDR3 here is CASSPISGEQYF. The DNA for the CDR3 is TGTGCCAGCAGCCCGATCTCGGGCGAGCAGTACTTC.

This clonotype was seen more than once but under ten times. The CDR3 here is CSVEVTDHNEQFF. The DNA of the CDR3 is TGCAGCGTTGAAGTCACGGACCACAATGAGCAGTTCTTC. The V gene is TRBV29-1, the J gene TRBJ2-1; the D is unclear. The V and J ends lost 1 base and 5 bases respectively, with 9 bases between them. The CDR3 totals 13 residues. Germline V gene lookup returns CDR1 SQVTM and CDR2 ANQGSEA.

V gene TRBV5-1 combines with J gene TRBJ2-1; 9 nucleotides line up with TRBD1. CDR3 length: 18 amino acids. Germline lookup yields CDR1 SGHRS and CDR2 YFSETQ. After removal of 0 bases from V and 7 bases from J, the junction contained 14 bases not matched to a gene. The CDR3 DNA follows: TGCGCCAGCAGCTTGGCCAAGCTGGCCGGGACAGGGAAAAATGAGCAGTTCTTC. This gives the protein CASSLAKLAGTGKNEQFF. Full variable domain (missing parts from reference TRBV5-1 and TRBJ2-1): KAGVTQTPRYLIKTRGQQVTLSCSPISGHRSVSWYQQTPGQGLQFLFEYFSETQRNKGNFPGRFSGRQFSNSRSEMNVSTLELGDSALYLCASSLAKLAGTGKNEQFFGPGTRLTVL.

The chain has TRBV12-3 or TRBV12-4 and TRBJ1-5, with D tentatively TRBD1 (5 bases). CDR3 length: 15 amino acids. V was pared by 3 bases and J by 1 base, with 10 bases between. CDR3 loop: CASSFTGVSNQPQHF. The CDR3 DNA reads TGTGCCAGCAGTTTTACGGGGGTGAGCAATCAGCCCCAGCATTTT.